This TCR beta chain originates from a study of cytomegalovirus exposure and HLA in healthy donors. Whole-study results and caveats: The study flagged roughly 150 TCR beta chains as cytomegalovirus-associated. As a later analysis showed, a missense DCLRE1C variant was linked to trimming of TCR beta V- and J-genes.

This clone was found a few times. What it recognizes is unknown. It was with 60 Vbeta and 13 Jbeta primers that the PCR ran. Repertoires were generated with immunoSEQ multiplex PCR, while TCRdb's copy carries only in-frame clones and drops some. The sample has around 250,000 clones, roughly four fifths seen once. CDR1 is WNHNN, CDR2 SYGVQD, per germline (reference sequence). This CDR3 is 16 amino acids long. V shed 2 bases, J shed 6 bases, and the junction held 6 bases outside the gene matches. The TCR sequence derives from an older woman in good health and CMV-seropositive. V gene TRBV10-1 combines with J gene TRBJ2-7, with 14 bases aligning to TRBD2. Input material: PBMCs. The CDR3, as DNA: TGCGCCAGCAGTGAGCGGGGGACTAGCGGGAGCAGCGAGCAGTACTTC. The encoded protein is CASSERGTSGSSEQYF.